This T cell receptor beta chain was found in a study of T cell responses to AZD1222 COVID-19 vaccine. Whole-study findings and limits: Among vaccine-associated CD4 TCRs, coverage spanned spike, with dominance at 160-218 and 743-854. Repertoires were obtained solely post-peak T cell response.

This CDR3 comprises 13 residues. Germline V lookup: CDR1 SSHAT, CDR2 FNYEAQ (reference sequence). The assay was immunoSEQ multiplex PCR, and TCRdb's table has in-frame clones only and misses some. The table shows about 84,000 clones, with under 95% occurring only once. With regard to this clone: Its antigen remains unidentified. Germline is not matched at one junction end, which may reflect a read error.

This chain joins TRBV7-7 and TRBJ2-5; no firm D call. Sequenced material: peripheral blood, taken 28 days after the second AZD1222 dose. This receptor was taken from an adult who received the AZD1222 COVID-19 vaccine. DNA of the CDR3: TGTGCTAGCAGCCAAACCAATCAAGAGACCCAGTACTTC. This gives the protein CASSQTNQETQYF.